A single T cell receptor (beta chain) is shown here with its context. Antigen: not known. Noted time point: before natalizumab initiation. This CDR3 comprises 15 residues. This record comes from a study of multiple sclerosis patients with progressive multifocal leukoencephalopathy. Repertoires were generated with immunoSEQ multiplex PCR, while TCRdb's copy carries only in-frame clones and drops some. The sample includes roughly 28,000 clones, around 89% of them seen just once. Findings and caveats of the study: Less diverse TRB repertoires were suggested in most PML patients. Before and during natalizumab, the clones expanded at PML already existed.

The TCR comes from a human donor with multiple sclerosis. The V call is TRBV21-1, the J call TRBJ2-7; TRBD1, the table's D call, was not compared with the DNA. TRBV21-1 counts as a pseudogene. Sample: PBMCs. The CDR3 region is CASSLRTTTAYEQYF. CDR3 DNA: TGTGCCAGCAGCCTAAGGACAACCACGGCCTACGAGCAGTACTTC.